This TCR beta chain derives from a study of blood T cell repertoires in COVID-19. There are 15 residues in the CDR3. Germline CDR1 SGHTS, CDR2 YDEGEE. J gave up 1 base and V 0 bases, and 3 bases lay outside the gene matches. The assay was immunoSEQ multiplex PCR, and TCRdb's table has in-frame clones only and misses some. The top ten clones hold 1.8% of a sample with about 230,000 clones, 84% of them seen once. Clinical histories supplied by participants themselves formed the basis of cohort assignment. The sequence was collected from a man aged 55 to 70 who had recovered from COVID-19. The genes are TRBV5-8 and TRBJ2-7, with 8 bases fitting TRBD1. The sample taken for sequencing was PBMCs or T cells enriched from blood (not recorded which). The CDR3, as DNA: TGTGCCAGCAGCTTGGGACAGGGGAATTCCTACGAGCAGTACTTC. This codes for CASSLGQGNSYEQYF.